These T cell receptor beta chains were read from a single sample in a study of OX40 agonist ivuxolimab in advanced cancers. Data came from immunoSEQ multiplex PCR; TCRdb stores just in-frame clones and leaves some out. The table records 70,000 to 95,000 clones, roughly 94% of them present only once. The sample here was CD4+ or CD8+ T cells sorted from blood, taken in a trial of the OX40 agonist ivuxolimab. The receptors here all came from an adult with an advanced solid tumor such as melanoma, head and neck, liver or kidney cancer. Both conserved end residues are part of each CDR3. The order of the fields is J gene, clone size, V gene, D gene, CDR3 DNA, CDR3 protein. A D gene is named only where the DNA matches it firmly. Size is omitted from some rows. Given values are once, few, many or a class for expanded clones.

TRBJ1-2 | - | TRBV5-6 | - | TGTGCCAGCAGTAGGGGATTAGATGGCTACACCTTC | CASSRGLDGYTF
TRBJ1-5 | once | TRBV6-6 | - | TGTGCCAGCAGTTACGACACTCAGCCCCAGCATTTT | CASSYDTQPQHF
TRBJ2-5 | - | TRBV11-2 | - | TGTGCCAGCAGCTCGATGGTGGAGACCCAGTACTTC | CASSSMVETQYF
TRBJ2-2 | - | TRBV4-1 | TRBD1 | TGCGCCAGCAGCCAAGGACAGGGCGTGAACACCGGGGAGCTGTTTTTT | CASSQGQGVNTGELFF
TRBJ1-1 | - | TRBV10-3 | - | TGTGCCATCAGTGACCCGTCCCCGGTCAGGTCCATGAACACTGAAGCTTTCTTT | CAISDPSPVRSMNTEAFF
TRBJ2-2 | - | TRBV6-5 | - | TGTGCCAGCAGTTACTCGAGTCCCGGCGGGTCCGGGGAGCTGTTTTTT | CASSYSSPGGSGELFF
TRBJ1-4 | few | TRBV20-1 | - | TGCAGTGCTAGAGATAATGAAAAACTGTTTTTT | CSARDNEKLFF
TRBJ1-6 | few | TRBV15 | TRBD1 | TGTGCCACCAGCAGAAGACAGGGGAATTCACCCCTCCACTTT | CATSRRQGNSPLHF
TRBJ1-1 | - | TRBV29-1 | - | TGCAGCGTTTGGGCTCGGAACACTGAAGCTTTCTTT | CSVWARNTEAFF
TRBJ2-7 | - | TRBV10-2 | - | TGCGCCAGCAGTGGGCAAATTGTTATAGGGGGGACCGCCTACGAGCAGTACTTC | CASSGQIVIGGTAYEQYF
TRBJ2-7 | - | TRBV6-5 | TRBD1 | TGTGCCAGTGACCAGGGGGCTCCCTACGAGCAGTACTTC | CASDQGAPYEQYF
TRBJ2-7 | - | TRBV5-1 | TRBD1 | TGCGCCAGCAGCTTGGAAGGGGGCACCTACGAGCAGTACTTC | CASSLEGGTYEQYF
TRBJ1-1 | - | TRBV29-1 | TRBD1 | TGCAGCGTCCAAAACAGGGGGGTTAACACTGAAGCTTTCTTT | CSVQNRGVNTEAFF
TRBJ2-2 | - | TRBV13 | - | TGTGCCAGCAGCCCTTCGCATCAGGTGAACACCGGGGAGCTGTTTTTT | CASSPSHQVNTGELFF
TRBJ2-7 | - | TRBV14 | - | TGTGCCAGCAGCCAGTTGGTTACCCGCTACGAGCAGTACTTC | CASSQLVTRYEQYF
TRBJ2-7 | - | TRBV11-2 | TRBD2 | TGTGCCAGCAGCTTTGCTAGCGGGAGTTGGTACGAGCAGTACTTC | CASSFASGSWYEQYF
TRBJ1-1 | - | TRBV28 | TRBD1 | TGTGCCAGCAGTACCCGGGACAGGGGGCCGAGGGACACTGAAGCTTTCTTT | CASSTRDRGPRDTEAFF
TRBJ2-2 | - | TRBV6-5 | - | TGTGCCAGCAGTTACTCGGGGAAGCCCGGGGAGCTGTTTTTT | CASSYSGKPGELFF
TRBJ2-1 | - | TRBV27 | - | TGTGCCAGCAGTTTATCGTCCGCGGGGGCTGGGGAGCAGTTCTTC | CASSLSSAGAGEQFF
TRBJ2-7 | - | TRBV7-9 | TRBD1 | TGTGCCAGCAGCTGGGACAGCTCCTACGAGCAGTACTTC | CASSWDSSYEQYF
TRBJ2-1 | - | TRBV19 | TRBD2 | TGTGCCAGTAAGATTGGGGGGGGAAATCTGAATGAGCAGTTCTTC | CASKIGGGNLNEQFF
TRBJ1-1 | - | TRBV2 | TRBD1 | TGTGCCAAATCAGGGGGAGGGAGGACTGAAGCTTTCTTT | CAKSGGGRTEAFF
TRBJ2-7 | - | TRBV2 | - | TGTGCCAGCAGTGGTCGGACAGCCTACGAGCAGTACTTC | CASSGRTAYEQYF
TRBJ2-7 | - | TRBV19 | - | TGTGCCAGTAGTGTAGCAGAACCCTACGAGCAGTACTTC | CASSVAEPYEQYF
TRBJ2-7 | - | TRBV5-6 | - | TGTGCCAGCAGCTTAGGAAATTTCGAGCAGTACTTC | CASSLGNFEQYF
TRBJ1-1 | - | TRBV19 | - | TGTGCCAGTAGTATTACGTTGAACACTGAAGCTTTCTTT | CASSITLNTEAFF
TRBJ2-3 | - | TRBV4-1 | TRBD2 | TGCGCCAGCAGCCAGACTAGCGGGAGATCAGATACGCAGTATTTT | CASSQTSGRSDTQYF
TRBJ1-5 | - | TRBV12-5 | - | TGTGCTAGTTCAATTGACAGGCCCAATCAGCCCCAGCATTTT | CASSIDRPNQPQHF
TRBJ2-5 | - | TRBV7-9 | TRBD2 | TGTGCCAGCAGCTTCCGAGCGGGAGGGCGGCGAGAGACCCAGTACTTC | CASSFRAGGRRETQYF
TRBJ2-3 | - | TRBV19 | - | TGTGCCAGTAGTATAGATAGTGGGACCGGGGCAGAAGATACGCAGTATTTT | CASSIDSGTGAEDTQYF
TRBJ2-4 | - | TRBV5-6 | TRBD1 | TGTGCCAGCAGCGCCGGACAGGCAGCCAAAAACATTCAGTACTTC | CASSAGQAAKNIQYF
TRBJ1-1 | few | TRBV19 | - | TGTGCCAGTATGGAGGGGTTGGGCACTGAAGCTTTCTTT | CASMEGLGTEAFF
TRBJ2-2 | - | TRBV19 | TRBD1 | TGTGCCAGTAGCACGTACCACGGGACAGGGGTCACCGGGGAGCTGTTTTTT | CASSTYHGTGVTGELFF
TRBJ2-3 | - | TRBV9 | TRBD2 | TGTGCCAGCAGCCCCGCGAGGGGGGCAGCGGGGGGTGGAGATACGCAGTATTTT | CASSPARGAAGGGDTQYF
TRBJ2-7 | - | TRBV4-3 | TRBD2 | TGCGCCAGCAGCCAAACTAGCGGGGGTTCCTACGAGCAGTACTTC | CASSQTSGGSYEQYF
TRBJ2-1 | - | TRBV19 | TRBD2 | TGTGCCAGTAGTATAGATCGCCCAGCGGCGATGCGCGGGAGCAATGAGCAGTTCTTC | CASSIDRPAAMRGSNEQFF
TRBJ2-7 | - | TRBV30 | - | TGTGCCTGGAGCGGACGGGACATCTCCTACGAGCAGTACTTC | CAWSGRDISYEQYF
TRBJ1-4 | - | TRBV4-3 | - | TGCGCCAGCAGCCAAGACGGGGCAGTAACTAATGAAAAACTGTTTTTT | CASSQDGAVTNEKLFF
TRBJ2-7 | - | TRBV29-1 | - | TGCAGCGCTCTGGGGGCTAAAGACCACGAGCAGTACTTC | CSALGAKDHEQYF
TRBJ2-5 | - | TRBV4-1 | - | TGCGCCAGCAGCCCGTCCGGACTCAAAGAGACCCAGTACTTC | CASSPSGLKETQYF
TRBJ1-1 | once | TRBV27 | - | TGTGCCAGCAGTTTAAGCCGGGACCTGAACACTGAAGCTTTCTTT | CASSLSRDLNTEAFF
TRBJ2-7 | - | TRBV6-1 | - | TGTGCCAGCAGTGACAGGGGAGCCTACGAGCAGTACTTC | CASSDRGAYEQYF
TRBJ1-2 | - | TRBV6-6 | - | TGTGCCAGCAGTTACTTAACAGGGAACTATGGCTACACCTTC | CASSYLTGNYGYTF